A single sample gave rise to the 22 T cell receptor beta chains below, sequenced in a study of T cells in Graves' hyperthyroidism and ophthalmopathy. Regions amplified from RNA transcripts were the TCR beta CDR3 regions. First-round RT-PCR targeting the TCR CDR3 was performed with the HTBI primer set. TCRdb redid the calling of the multiplex PCR reads with MiXCR, one entry per CDR3 protein. The sample has under 400,000 distinct CDR3 sequences, roughly 15% seen once; the top ten hold under 25%. Sequenced input: blood. These TCRs come from a woman in her sixties or seventies with Graves' ophthalmopathy.

This chain joins TRBV20-1 and TRBJ2-2; 13 bases line up with TRBD2. V lost 1 base, J lost 4 bases, and 6 bases stayed unmatched. There are 17 residues in the CDR3. CDR1 is DFQATT and CDR2 is SNEGSKA in the germline V gene (reference sequence). The CDR3 DNA is TGCAGTGCTAGAGTTCCGGGACTAGCGGGACCCACCGGGGAGCTGTTTTTT. Translation gives CSARVPGLAGPTGELFF.

This clonotype was observed a few times. This rearrangement joins TRBV3-1 to TRBJ2-6, with D uncertain. Trimming took 5 bases from V and 0 from J, leaving 8 bases between them. The CDR3 runs to 15 residues. Germline assignment: CDR1 LGHDT and CDR2 YNNKEL (reference sequence). This CDR3 is CASSVDHSGANVLTF. DNA of the CDR3: TGTGCCAGCAGCGTTGATCACTCTGGGGCCAACGTCCTGACTTTC.

The gene calls are TRBV12-3 or TRBV12-4 and TRBJ2-5; D is ambiguous. The CDR3 covers 12 residues. V lost 7 bases to trimming and J lost 5 bases, with 11 bases between them. The CDR3 bases are TGTGCCAGCAATTCCGCCATGGAGACCCAGTACTTC. It yields the protein CASNSAMETQYF.

This clonotype was counted between two and nine times. The rearrangement joins TRBV27 to TRBJ1-3; TRBD1 agrees at 7 bases. The CDR3 extends over 16 amino acids. Looked up from germline, CDR1 is MNHEY and CDR2 is SMNVEV (reference sequence). V was clipped by 6 bases and J by 0 bases; unmatched bases: 8. The CDR3 coding sequence is TGTGCCAGCAGCCCTAAGGGGGCGAGCTCTGGAAACACCATATATTTT. This sequence encodes CASSPKGASSGNTIYF.

This clonotype was counted only a few times. The genes are TRBV5-1 and TRBJ1-4; a weak D match, TRBD1 (6 bases). V lost 4 bases and J 10 bases, leaving 20 bases between the germline ends. This CDR3 is 15 amino acids long. The germline gives CDR1 SGHRS, CDR2 YFSETQ. In DNA, the CDR3 is TGCGCCAGCAGCACGAAACAGGGAGGGAGTGGAAAACTGTTTTTT. It translates to CASSTKQGGSGKLFF.

The chain is built from TRBV27 and TRBJ2-7; no reliable D call. The CDR3 spans 14 residues. V shed 6 bases and J shed 2 bases, with 14 bases lying between them. In germline, CDR1 is MNHEY, CDR2 SMNVEV (reference sequence). CDR3 loop: CASSPPVVPYEQYF. The CDR3 DNA sequence: TGTGCCAGCAGCCCCCCGGTGGTCCCCTACGAGCAGTACTTC.

The V and J genes are TRBV15 and TRBJ2-7; 9 positions agree with TRBD2. CDR3 length: 16 residues. The germline V gene encodes CDR1 LNHNV and CDR2 YYDKDF (reference sequence). V trimming: 3 bases; J trimming: 3 bases; junction bases outside the gene matches: 9. The CDR3 spells CATSSPSGTPLYEQYF. CDR3 sequence (DNA): TGTGCCACCAGCAGTCCTAGCGGGACTCCTCTCTACGAGCAGTACTTC.

The sample holds many counts of this clonotype. The V gene is TRBV6-1, the J gene TRBJ1-6; the match to TRBD1 covers 7 bases. V gave up 7 bases and J gave up 7 bases; unmatched junction bases: 16. The CDR3 runs 17 residues. In germline, CDR1 is MNHNS, CDR2 SASEGT. Here the CDR3 reads CASIPPRQGTLNSPLHF. CDR3 bases: TGTGCCAGCATCCCTCCCCGACAGGGAACTTTGAATTCACCCCTCCACTTT.

This clonotype was recorded many times. This sequence joins TRBV11-2 and TRBJ1-1, with no clear D. V was shortened by 5 bases and J by 5 bases, with 15 bases between the two germline ends. The CDR3 has 14 residues. Germline V gives CDR1 SGHAT, CDR2 FQNNGV. The CDR3 here is CASSLITPGTEAFF. CDR3 in DNA: TGTGCCAGCAGCCTGATTACCCCCGGGACTGAAGCTTTCTTT.

This clonotype has a count of ten or more. The chain employs TRBV29-1 and TRBJ1-3; D gene unclear. Trimming removed 6 bases from V and 0 bases from J, with 12 bases in between. Germline loops: CDR1 SQVTM, CDR2 ANQGSEA. The CDR3 runs 14 residues. In nucleotides, the CDR3 is TGCAGCGTGGCGGTGCCTAGCTCTGGAAACACCATATATTTT. Translated: CSVAVPSSGNTIYF.

This clonotype was observed a few times. The chain is built from TRBV11-3 and TRBJ1-1, with unresolved D. Trimming stripped 1 base from V and 6 bases from J, with 12 bases between. This CDR3 region has 14 residues. Germline assignment: CDR1 SGHNT and CDR2 YENEEA. CDR3: CASSLAPWRPEAFF. CDR3 nucleotides: TGTGCCAGCAGCTTAGCACCCTGGCGCCCTGAAGCTTTCTTT.

This clonotype was seen more than once but under ten times. The rearrangement joins TRBV7-2 to TRBJ2-1, with 9 nucleotides matching TRBD1. V lost 5 bases and J lost 7; bases outside the gene matches: 9. Looked up from germline, CDR1 is SGHTA and CDR2 is FQGNSA. This CDR3 contains 15 residues. In DNA form, the CDR3 reads TGTGCCAGCAGCCGTGGGACAGGGCCCCTAAATGAGCAGTTCTTC. It translates to CASSRGTGPLNEQFF.

This clonotype has at least ten counts. CDR3 sequence: CASSLWGLAGRNNEQFF. CDR3 bases: TGTGCCAGCAGTTTATGGGGACTAGCGGGAAGGAACAATGAGCAGTTCTTC. This rearrangement joins TRBV28 to TRBJ2-1; TRBD2 agrees at 13 bases. The germline V gene encodes CDR1 MDHEN and CDR2 SYDVKM. The ends lost 0 bases at V and 5 bases at J; junction bases unmatched: 4. The CDR3 consists of 17 residues.

The count of this clonotype is one. The chain links TRBV7-9 to TRBJ2-5; TRBD1 agrees at 9 bases. V lost 5 bases and J lost 4; bases outside the gene matches: 14. The germline V gene encodes CDR1 SEHNR and CDR2 FQNEAQ (reference sequence). The CDR3 spans 17 residues. The CDR3: CASSQDRGTGIAETQYF. In nucleotides, the CDR3 is TGTGCCAGCAGCCAAGATCGGGGGACAGGGATCGCAGAGACCCAGTACTTC.

The chain recombines TRBV10-2 with TRBJ2-5; TRBD2 is a possible D gene (5 bases). Germline CDR1 WSHSY, CDR2 SAAADI. This CDR3 spans 14 amino acids. Trimming stripped 0 bases from V and 5 bases from J, with 10 bases between. The CDR3 loop is CASSESGSGETQYF. Written as DNA, the CDR3 is TGCGCCAGCAGTGAGTCGGGGTCGGGGGAGACCCAGTACTTC.

A single count supports this clonotype. The CDR3 DNA sequence: TGTGCCAGCACCGGGAGCGCAGATACGCAGTATTTT. Its translation: CASTGSADTQYF. This chain uses TRBV25-1 with TRBJ2-3; a possible D gene is TRBD2 (6 bases). The CDR3 covers 12 residues. The germline V gene has CDR1 MGHDK and CDR2 SYGVNS. With 7 bases removed from V and 4 bases from J, the gap between germline ends came to 9 bases.

The V and J genes are TRBV18 and TRBJ2-3; no clear D. Trimming removed 2 bases from V and 1 base from J, with 4 bases in between. Looked up from germline, CDR1 is KGHSH and CDR2 is LQKENI. The CDR3 has 13 residues. CDR3 region: CASSPVRTDTQYF. CDR3 in DNA: TGTGCCAGCTCACCAGTCCGCACAGATACGCAGTATTTT. Drawing the rest from reference TRBV18 and TRBJ2-3, the complete variable domain is NAGVMQNPRHLVRRRGQEARLRCSPMKGHSHVYWYRQLPEEGLKFMVYLQKENIIDESGMPKERFSAEFPKEGPSILRIQQVVRGDSAAYFCASSPVRTDTQYFGPGTRLTVL.

The V call is TRBV27, the J call TRBJ1-1; D may be TRBD1 (5 bases). Deletions cut 6 bases from V and 6 bases from J, with 17 bases between. The CDR3 has 14 residues. The germline V gene has CDR1 MNHEY and CDR2 SMNVEV (reference sequence). The CDR3 protein is CASSAERGRAEAFF. As DNA, the CDR3 is TGTGCCAGCAGCGCGGAGAGGGGTAGGGCTGAAGCTTTCTTT.

The CDR3 nucleotides read TGTGCCAGCAGCGAGTCGACTAGCTTCAGCAATGAGCAGTTCTTC. This translates into CASSESTSFSNEQFF. The chain uses TRBV9 and TRBJ2-1, with 7 bases matching TRBD2. Germline CDR1 and CDR2: SGDLS and YYNGEE. V was clipped by 3 bases and J by 6 bases; unmatched bases: 9. CDR3 size: 15 residues.

In this sample, this clonotype turned up many times. The V and J genes are TRBV2 and TRBJ1-2; D is ambiguous. The CDR3 sequence is 11 residues long. Trimming shortened V by 0 bases and J by 4 bases, and 0 bases separated the two germline ends. Germline CDR1 reads SNHLY; CDR2 reads FYNNEI. CDR3 DNA sequence: TGTGCCAGCAGTGAAGCCTATGGCTACACCTTC. It codes for CASSEAYGYTF.

Many counts were recorded for this clonotype. This chain uses TRBV12-3 or TRBV12-4 with TRBJ2-7; 10 bases are a match to TRBD1. The CDR3 length is 16 residues. Losses at the gene ends were 5 bases for V and 1 base for J; bases not matched to a gene: 8. The DNA for the CDR3 is TGTGCCAGCAGTGACGACGGGACAGGGGATTCCTACGAGCAGTACTTC. Protein: CASSDDGTGDSYEQYF.

This clonotype has at least ten counts. This sequence joins TRBV5-6 and TRBJ2-5; D is uncertain. Germline V gene sequence: CDR1 SGHDT, CDR2 YYEEEE. CDR3 length equals 17 residues. V was shortened by 0 bases and J by 0 bases, with 15 bases between the two germline ends. CDR3 residues: CASSLAQSYQNQETQYF. For the CDR3, the DNA is TGTGCCAGCAGCTTGGCCCAGTCCTATCAAAACCAAGAGACCCAGTACTTC.